The 23 T cell receptor beta chains below all came from one sample that was sequenced in a study of blood T cells in healthy people across ages. For the second PCR, which ran for 7 to 11 cycles, a sample-barcoded 5' primer and a J-beta primer mix were used. TCRdb itself ran the 5' RACE reads through MiXCR, one entry per CDR3 protein. The data hold about 970,000 distinct CDR3 sequences, with just over 50% observed a single time. The material sequenced was blood. The origin of the receptors is a woman aged 60-70 years in good health.

With respect to this clonotype: Compared with germline, one end of the junction differs, possibly owing to a read error. V gene TRBV5-1 combines with J gene TRBJ2-1; D may be TRBD1 (5 bases). Germline V CDR1 and CDR2: SGHRS, YFSETQ. CDR3 length: 12 residues. CDR3 bases: TGCGCCAGCAGCCCGACAGTCAATGGGCAGTTCTTC. Amino acids: CASSPTVNGQFF.

This rearrangement joins TRBV2 to TRBJ2-2; D may be TRBD2 (6 bases). Germline V gene data show CDR1 as SNHLY and CDR2 as FYNNEI. V was pared by 6 bases and J by 2 bases, with 16 bases between. This CDR3 has 16 residues. CDR3 coding DNA: TGTGCCAGCAGACTGGGGTTAGCGGTAAACACCGGGGAGCTGTTTTTT. It translates to CASRLGLAVNTGELFF.

The chain has TRBV20-1 and TRBJ1-5; D uncertain. Germline CDR1 and CDR2: DFQATT and SNEGSKA (reference sequence). This CDR3 region has 15 residues. V lost 0 bases to trimming and J lost 6 bases, with 15 bases between them. CDR3 in DNA: TGCAGTGCTAGAGATTCGGCGATACCTATTCAGCCCCAGCATTTT. It codes for CSARDSAIPIQPQHF.

The V and J genes are TRBV7-9 and TRBJ1-2; the D is unclear. The CDR3 runs 13 residues. V gave up 0 bases and J gave up 3 bases, with 5 bases separating them. CDR1 SEHNR and CDR2 FQNEAQ come from the germline V gene (reference sequence). The CDR3 loop reads CASSLAVDYGYTF. The CDR3 DNA reads TGTGCCAGCAGCTTAGCGGTGGACTATGGCTACACCTTC.

V is TRBV25-1 and J is TRBJ2-6, with a weak D call TRBD2 (7 bases). The CDR3 is 20 residues long. Between the trimmed V and J ends, which lost 4 bases and 0 bases, there was a span of 22 bases. Germline V gene lookup returns CDR1 MGHDK and CDR2 SYGVNS. CDR3 loop: CASSGIRGEGRLSGANVLTF. CDR3 nucleotide sequence: TGTGCCAGCAGTGGCATAAGGGGGGAGGGAAGACTCTCTGGGGCCAACGTCCTGACTTTC.

This sequence joins TRBV7-8 and TRBJ2-1; no clear D gene. Germline V gene data show CDR1 as SGHVS and CDR2 as FQNEAQ. The CDR3 loop spans 20 amino acids. V dropped 10 bases and J dropped 4 bases, with 35 bases sitting between them. CDR3 amino acids: CATDHHPPTEPRSEYNEQFF. DNA for the CDR3: TGTGCCACCGATCACCACCCCCCTACGGAACCCAGGAGTGAATACAATGAGCAGTTCTTC.

The V call is TRBV21-1, the J call TRBJ2-6. TRBV21-1 is a pseudogene. CDR3 length: 18 amino acids. The CDR3 DNA sequence: TGTGCCTGCAGCAAAGCTGATAGGCCCCGGGCCGGGGCCAACGTCCTGACTTTC. Amino acids: CACSKADRPRAGANVLTF.

This chain links TRBV29-1 with TRBJ2-1; 8 bases match TRBD2. Germline lookup yields CDR1 SQVTM and CDR2 ANQGSEA. The V and J ends lost 1 base and 4 bases, in that order; junction bases with no gene match: 6. CDR3 size: 15 residues. CDR3 sequence (DNA): TGCAGCGTTGAAGCCAGCGGGAGCCTATACAATGAGCAGTTCTTC. It yields the protein CSVEASGSLYNEQFF.

The chain couples TRBV2 to TRBJ2-5, with TRBD2 matching 8 bases. CDR1 is SNHLY and CDR2 is FYNNEI in the germline V gene. V lost 4 bases to trimming and J lost 2 bases; unmatched junction nucleotides: 6. The CDR3 loop spans 15 amino acids. CDR3 loop: CASSARLANQETQYF. CDR3 coding DNA: TGTGCCAGCAGTGCTCGACTAGCGAATCAAGAGACCCAGTACTTC.

This clonotype has a handful of counts. The chain has TRBV5-1 and TRBJ2-7, with 9 bases identical to TRBD2. V was pared by 3 bases and J by 5 bases, with 6 bases of the junction left unmatched. This CDR3 is 14 amino acids long. Germline V CDR1 and CDR2: SGHRS, YFSETQ. In DNA form, the CDR3 reads TGCGCCAGCAGCTCTGCGGGAGGGCCCCACGAGCAGTACTTC. This gives the protein CASSSAGGPHEQYF.

This clonotype was recorded a few times. V gene TRBV25-1 combines with J gene TRBJ2-7; D may be TRBD1 (6 bases). V was trimmed by 4 bases and J by 4 bases, leaving 11 bases between them. This CDR3 spans 13 amino acids. Germline loops: CDR1 MGHDK, CDR2 SYGVNS. Here the CDR3 reads CASSVRGLYEQYF. In DNA form, the CDR3 reads TGTGCCAGCAGTGTCAGGGGCCTGTACGAGCAGTACTTC.

The table lists this clonotype with a few counts. The V and J genes are TRBV6-6 and TRBJ1-2; TRBD1 matches 7 bases. V lost 5 bases, J lost 8 bases, and 5 bases stayed unmatched. The germline CDR1 and CDR2 sequences are MNHNY and SVGAGI (reference sequence). This CDR3 contains 12 residues. CDR3 coding DNA: TGTGCCAGCAGTCAACAGGGGTGGGGCTACACCTTC. Translating it yields CASSQQGWGYTF.

With respect to this clonotype: One junction end disagrees with the germline gene, perhaps due to a read error. The chain joins TRBV28 to TRBJ2-6; either TRBD1 or TRBD2 may supply D (5 bases each). CDR1 is MDHEN, CDR2 SYDVKM, per germline. The CDR3 is 15 residues long. Written as DNA, the CDR3 is TGTGCCAGCAGTGCCCCTAGCTCTGGGGCTAACGTCCTGACTTTC. Translating gives CASSAPSSGANVLTF.

The chain recombines TRBV29-1 with TRBJ1-1; D perhaps matches TRBD1 (6 bases). Trimming removed 7 bases from V and 8 bases from J, with 11 bases in between. CDR3 length: 10 amino acids. CDR1 is SQVTM, CDR2 ANQGSEA, per germline. CDR3 sequence reads: CSGYTGEAFF. The CDR3 nucleotides read TGCAGCGGATACACAGGGGAAGCTTTCTTT.

Regarding this clonotype: A much larger clone lies one base from this, so it may be a read error. The chain uses TRBV5-6 and TRBJ2-1; D remains unclear. Gene TRBJ2-7 matches the end of the DNA better, so the J call may be wrong. CDR3 length equals 14 residues. In germline, CDR1 is SGHDT, CDR2 YYEEEE. CDR3 residues: CASSLKFGSYEQYF. The CDR3 DNA reads as TGTGCCAGCAGCTTAAAGTTCGGTTCCTACGAGCAGTACTTC.

This clonotype turned up a few times. The V call is TRBV7-2, the J call TRBJ2-3; D unresolved. The CDR3 is made up of 14 amino acids. Trimming took 6 bases from V and 5 from J, leaving 15 bases between them. Germline assignment: CDR1 SGHTA and CDR2 FQGNSA. The CDR3 DNA reads as TGTGCCAGCAGACTGTCCGGTAGCCGAGATACGCAGTATTTT. Residues: CASRLSGSRDTQYF.

J is TRBJ2-5 and V is TRBV6-5; TRBD2 aligns across 7 bases. The last part of the DNA fits TRBJ2-7 better; the J call may be wrong. The CDR3 is 13 residues long. Germline lookup yields CDR1 MNHEY and CDR2 SVGAGI. DNA for the CDR3: TGTGCCAGCAGCAGGGAGGGCCCCTACGAGCAGTACTTC. This encodes CASSREGPYEQYF.

The count of this clonotype is one. The chain has TRBV20-1 and TRBJ2-5, with 7 bases lining up with TRBD1. The J call may be incorrect, as the DNA end agrees better with TRBJ2-7. This CDR3 region has 13 residues. Germline CDR1 is DFQATT and CDR2 is SNEGSKA (reference sequence). CDR3 loop: CSAPRTGEVEQYF. The CDR3 DNA is TGCAGTGCTCCCCGGACAGGAGAGGTCGAGCAGTACTTC.

In its sample, this clonotype was seen once. The CDR3 is CASSAGDFRANVLTF. The CDR3 bases are TGTGCCAGCAGTGCAGGGGACTTTAGGGCCAACGTCCTGACTTTC. V gene TRBV28 combines with J gene TRBJ2-6; the D gene could be TRBD1 or TRBD2 (6 bases each). With 5 bases removed from V and 5 bases from J, the gap between germline ends came to 13 bases. The CDR3 covers 15 residues. The germline gives CDR1 MDHEN, CDR2 SYDVKM.

There are a few counts of this clonotype. V is TRBV7-9 and J is TRBJ2-7; 13 nucleotides line up with TRBD2. There are 15 residues in the CDR3. Germline values: CDR1 SEHNR, CDR2 FQNEAQ (reference sequence). V shed 6 bases and J 2 bases; nucleotides not matched to a gene: 4. CDR3 protein: CASRYTSGRAYEQYF. The DNA for the CDR3 is TGTGCCAGCAGGTATACTAGCGGGAGGGCCTACGAGCAGTACTTC.

This clonotype was counted a few times. V usage is TRBV7-2 and J usage is TRBJ2-7; 7 bases map to TRBD1. Trimming took 4 bases from V and 3 from J; bases not matched to a gene: 6. Germline CDR1 is SGHTA and CDR2 is FQGNSA. CDR3 length: 14 residues. The CDR3 DNA is TGTGCCAGCAGCTCTACAACAGGGGACTACGAGCAGTACTTC. Encoded protein: CASSSTTGDYEQYF.

V usage is TRBV5-1 and J usage is TRBJ2-4; perhaps TRBD2 as D (6 bases). The DNA matches TRBJ2-7 better at its end, which makes the J call doubtful. Per germline, CDR1 SGHRS and CDR2 YFSETQ. CDR3 length: 15 residues. CDR3 protein: CASSLAIGGVDEQYF. The CDR3 DNA follows: TGCGCCAGCAGCTTGGCCATCGGAGGGGTGGACGAGCAGTACTTC.

This clonotype turned up a few times. The junction differs from germline at one of its ends, possibly a read error. V is TRBV5-6 and J is TRBJ1-6, with D possibly matching TRBD1 (6 bases). CDR3 length equals 17 residues. Germline V CDR1 and CDR2: SGHDT, YYEEEE. The CDR3 loop is CASSAYTGQPYNSPLHF. The CDR3 DNA reads as TGTGCCAGCAGCGCCTACACCGGACAGCCCTACAATTCACCCCTCCACTTT.